This T cell receptor beta chain was documented in a study of identical twins. Study-level points and caveats: Because invariant MAIT and iNKT cells could be present, zero-insertion analyses could be partly confounded. The study found weaker excess twin sharing in beta out-of-frame sequences. The conclusions drew on cross-sectional statistical analysis instead of tracking the same donors.

Template switching added a universal primer binding site, and final cDNA carried unique molecular identifiers. TCRdb reprocessed the 5' RACE reads with MiXCR, giving one entry per CDR3 protein. The table shows hundreds of thousands of distinct CDR3 sequences, with 9% to 15% occurring only once. CDR1 is SGHAT, CDR2 FQNNGV, per germline. V was clipped by 0 bases and J by 0 bases, with 7 bases between them. The CDR3 sequence is 15 residues long. As concerns this clonotype: Its target is unknown.

In addition, the sample was reused for a study of yellow fever vaccine responses in identical twins.

J is TRBJ2-3 and V is TRBV11-2; D is ambiguous. This TCR was sampled from a woman in her late teens or twenties in good health. Input material: PBMCs. The CDR3 sequence is CASSLDPASTDTQYF. CDR3 bases: TGTGCCAGCAGCTTAGATCCCGCTAGCACAGATACGCAGTATTTT.